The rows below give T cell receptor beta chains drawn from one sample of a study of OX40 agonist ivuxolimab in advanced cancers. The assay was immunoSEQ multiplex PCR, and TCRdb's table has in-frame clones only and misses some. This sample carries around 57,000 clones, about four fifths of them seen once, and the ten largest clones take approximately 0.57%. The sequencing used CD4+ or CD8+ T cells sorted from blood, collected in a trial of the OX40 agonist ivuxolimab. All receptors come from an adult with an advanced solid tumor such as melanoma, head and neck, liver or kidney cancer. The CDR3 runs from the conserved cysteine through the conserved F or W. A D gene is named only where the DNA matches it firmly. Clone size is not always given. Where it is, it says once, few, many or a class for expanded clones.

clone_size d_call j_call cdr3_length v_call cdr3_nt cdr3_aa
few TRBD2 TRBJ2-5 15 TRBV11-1 TGTGCCAGCAGCTTTAAAGCGGGAGCACAAGAGACCCAGTACTTC CASSFKAGAQETQYF
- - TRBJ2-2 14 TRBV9 TGTGCCAGCAGCATGAGGGGGGACACCGGGGAGCTGTTTTTT CASSMRGDTGELFF
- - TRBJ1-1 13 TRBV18 TGTGCCAGCTCTCACGGGCCGAACACTGAAGCTTTCTTT CASSHGPNTEAFF
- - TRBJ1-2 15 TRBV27 TGTGCCAGCAGTCCCACTCCCAGCGGCAACTATGGCTACACCTTC CASSPTPSGNYGYTF
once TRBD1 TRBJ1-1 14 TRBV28 TGTGCCAGCAGAAGGGGGCGTTTGAGCACTGAAGCTTTCTTT CASRRGRLSTEAFF
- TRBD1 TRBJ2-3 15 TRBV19 TGTGCCAGTAGTGAGGACCAGGGGGGCACAGATACGCAGTATTTT CASSEDQGGTDTQYF
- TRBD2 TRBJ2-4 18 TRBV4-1 TGCGCCAGCAGCCAAGGACTAGCGGGAGGGGAGGGAAAAAACATTCAGTACTTC CASSQGLAGGEGKNIQYF
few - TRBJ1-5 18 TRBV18 TGTGCCAGCTCACCACCGATCGATATCGGTCGTGGGGAACAGCCCCAGCATTTT CASSPPIDIGRGEQPQHF
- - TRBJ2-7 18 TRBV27 TGTGCCAGCAGTTCCCGAGGGGGAGGCAGGGGATCTACCTACGAGCAGTACTTC CASSSRGGGRGSTYEQYF
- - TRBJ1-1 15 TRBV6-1 TGTGCCAGCATGCGGTGGGGCGGGGGCGGCACTGAAGCTTTCTTT CASMRWGGGGTEAFF
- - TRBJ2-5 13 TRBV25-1 TGTGCCAGCAGTCTCGGGGCCCAAGAGACCCAGTACTTC CASSLGAQETQYF
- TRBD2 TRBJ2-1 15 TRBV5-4 TGTGCCAGCAGCTCGGGACTAGCGGGTTACAATGAGCAGTTCTTC CASSSGLAGYNEQFF
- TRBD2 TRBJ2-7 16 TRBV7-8 TGTGCCAGCAGCTTTCCCCCGGGACTAGCGGGAGACGAGCAGTACTTC CASSFPPGLAGDEQYF
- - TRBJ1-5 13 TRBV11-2 TGTGCCAGCAGCTTAGCAGGGAGACAGCCCCAGCATTTT CASSLAGRQPQHF
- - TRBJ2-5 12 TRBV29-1 TGCAGCGTTGGGTCGAGTGCGGAGACCCAGTACTTC CSVGSSAETQYF
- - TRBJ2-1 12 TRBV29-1 TGCAGCGCCGGACTGGCCCTGGATGAGCAGTTCTTC CSAGLALDEQFF
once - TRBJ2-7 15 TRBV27 TGTGCCAGCAGTCCCAGCGGCGGGGCCGCCTACGAGCAGTACTTC CASSPSGGAAYEQYF
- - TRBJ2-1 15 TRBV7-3 TGTGCCACCAATGAGGGAGGAGCGGCGGGAAATGAGCAGTTCTTC CATNEGGAAGNEQFF
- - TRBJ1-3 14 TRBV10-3 TGTGCCATCAGTCAGTATGACTCTGGAAACACCATATATTTT CAISQYDSGNTIYF
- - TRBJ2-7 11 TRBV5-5 TGTGCCAGCAGCATCTATAACGAGCAGTACTTC CASSIYNEQYF